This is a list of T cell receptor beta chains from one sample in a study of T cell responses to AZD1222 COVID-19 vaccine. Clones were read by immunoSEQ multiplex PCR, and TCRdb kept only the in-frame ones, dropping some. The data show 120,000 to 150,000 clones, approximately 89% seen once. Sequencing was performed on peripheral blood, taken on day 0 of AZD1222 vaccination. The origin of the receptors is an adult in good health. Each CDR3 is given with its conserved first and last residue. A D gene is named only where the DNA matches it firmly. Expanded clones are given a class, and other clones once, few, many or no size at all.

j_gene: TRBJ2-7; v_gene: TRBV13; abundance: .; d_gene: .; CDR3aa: CASSSQGKEQYF; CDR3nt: TGTGCCAGCAGCTCACAGGGTAAAGAGCAGTACTTC
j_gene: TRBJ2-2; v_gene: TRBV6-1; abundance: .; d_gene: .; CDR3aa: CASSEATGSTGELFF; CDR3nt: TGTGCCAGCAGTGAAGCGACAGGTTCCACCGGGGAGCTGTTTTTT
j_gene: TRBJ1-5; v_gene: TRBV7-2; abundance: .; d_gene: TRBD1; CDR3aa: CASSQTGRDQPQHF; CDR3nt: TGTGCCAGCAGCCAGACAGGGAGGGATCAGCCCCAGCATTTT
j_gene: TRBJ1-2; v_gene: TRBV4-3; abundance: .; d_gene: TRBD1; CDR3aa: CASSQDRRGQGNYGYTF; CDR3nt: TGCGCCAGCAGCCAAGATCGGAGAGGACAGGGCAACTATGGCTACACCTTC
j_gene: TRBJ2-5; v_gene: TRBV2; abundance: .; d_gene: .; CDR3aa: CASGTQTAETQYF; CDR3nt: TGTGCCAGCGGGACACAGACAGCAGAGACCCAGTACTTC
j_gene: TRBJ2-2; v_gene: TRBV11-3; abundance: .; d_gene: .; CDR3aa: CASSSGTTNTGELFF; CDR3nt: TGTGCCAGCAGCTCCGGGACCACGAACACCGGGGAGCTGTTTTTT
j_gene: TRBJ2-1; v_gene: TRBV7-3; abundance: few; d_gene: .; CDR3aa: CASSLIGNWDEQFF; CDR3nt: TGTGCCAGCAGCTTAATAGGGAATTGGGATGAGCAGTTCTTC
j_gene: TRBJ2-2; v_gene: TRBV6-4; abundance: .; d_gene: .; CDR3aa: CASSDSNLQGSGELFF; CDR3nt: TGTGCCAGCAGTGACTCGAACCTTCAAGGGTCCGGGGAGCTGTTTTTT
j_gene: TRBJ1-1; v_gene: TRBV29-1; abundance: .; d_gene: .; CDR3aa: CSVNRGYEGEAFF; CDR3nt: TGCAGCGTTAATAGAGGGTATGAGGGTGAAGCTTTCTTT
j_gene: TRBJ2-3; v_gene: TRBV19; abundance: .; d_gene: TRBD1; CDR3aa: CASSPRTGSSTDTQYF; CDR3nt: TGTGCCAGTAGTCCGAGGACAGGATCTAGCACAGATACGCAGTATTTT